The 5 T cell receptor beta chains reported below all come from one sample, sequenced in a study of blood T cell repertoires in COVID-19. Method: immunoSEQ multiplex PCR; TCRdb's copy keeps in-frame clones and lacks some. The table lists hundreds of thousands of clones, around 87% of them singletons. The sample consisted of PBMCs or T cells enriched from blood (not recorded which). The receptors were sampled from a man between 35 and 55 years old in a cohort exposed to, infected with or recovered from COVID-19 (not recorded which).

The chain has TRBV2 and TRBJ1-2, with TRBD1 as a possible D gene (6 bases). The V end lost 7 bases, the J end lost 5 bases, and 17 bases lay between the germline ends. Per germline, CDR1 SNHLY and CDR2 FYNNEI. The CDR3 sequence is 14 residues long. The CDR3 DNA is TGTGCCAGCAATTACTTAGGGGGGGTATATGGCTACACCTTC. Protein sequence: CASNYLGGVYGYTF.

The V and J genes are TRBV13 and TRBJ2-7, with 14 bases matching TRBD2. The CDR3 runs 12 residues. Trimming took 8 bases from V and 6 from J; bases not matched to a gene: 0. Germline V CDR1 and CDR2: PRHDT, FYEKMQ (reference sequence). The CDR3: CASGLAGGEQYF. The CDR3 DNA reads TGTGCCAGCGGACTAGCGGGAGGCGAGCAGTACTTC.

The rearrangement joins TRBV7-9 to TRBJ1-3; TRBD1 agrees at 7 bases. V lost 3 bases, J lost 2 bases, and 4 bases stayed unmatched. Germline CDR1 is SEHNR and CDR2 is FQNEAQ (reference sequence). This CDR3 is built from 15 residues. The CDR3 loop is CASSFDRATGNTIYF. In DNA, the CDR3 is TGTGCCAGCAGCTTTGACAGGGCTACTGGAAACACCATATATTTT.

The J gene is TRBJ2-7, the V gene TRBV7-3; the match to TRBD2 covers 8 bases. The CDR3 is 14 amino acids. V dropped 3 bases and J dropped 7; count of bases not matched to a gene: 8. CDR1 and CDR2 from the germline V gene are SGHTA and FQGTGA. CDR3 nucleotide sequence: TGTGCCAGCAGCTTGAGAGCGGGAGTAGATGAGCAGTACTTC. This encodes CASSLRAGVDEQYF.

The table lists this clone with a few counts. This chain joins TRBV11-3 and TRBJ1-1; D uncertain. CDR1 and CDR2 (germline): SGHNT, YENEEA. This CDR3 is 13 amino acids long. V lost 6 bases, J lost 4 bases, and 12 bases lay in between. The CDR3 DNA reads TGTGCCAGCAGGGCGGGAGGTGGCACTGAAGCTTTCTTT. Translation: CASRAGGGTEAFF.